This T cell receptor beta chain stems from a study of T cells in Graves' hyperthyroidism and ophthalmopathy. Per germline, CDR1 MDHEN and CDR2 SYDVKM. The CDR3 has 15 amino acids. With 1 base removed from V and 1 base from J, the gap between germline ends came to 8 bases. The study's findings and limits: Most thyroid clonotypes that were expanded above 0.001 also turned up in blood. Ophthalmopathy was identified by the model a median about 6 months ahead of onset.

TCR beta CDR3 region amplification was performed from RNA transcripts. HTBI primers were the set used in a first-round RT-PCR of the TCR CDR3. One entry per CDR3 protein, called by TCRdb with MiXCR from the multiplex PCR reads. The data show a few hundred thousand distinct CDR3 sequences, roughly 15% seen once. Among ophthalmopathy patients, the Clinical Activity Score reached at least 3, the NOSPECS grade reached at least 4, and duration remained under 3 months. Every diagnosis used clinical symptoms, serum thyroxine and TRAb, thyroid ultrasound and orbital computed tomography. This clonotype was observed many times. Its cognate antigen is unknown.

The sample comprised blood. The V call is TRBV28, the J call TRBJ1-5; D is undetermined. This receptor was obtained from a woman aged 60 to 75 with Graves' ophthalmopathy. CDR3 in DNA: TGTGCCAGCAGTTTATTTCAGGTCAGCAATCAGCCCCAGCATTTT. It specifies CASSLFQVSNQPQHF.